Presented here are 25 T cell receptor beta chains from one specimen sequenced in a study of blood T cell repertoires in COVID-19. Some clones are missing from TCRdb's copy, which holds only in-frame ones; the method was immunoSEQ multiplex PCR. The repertoire has some 180,000 clones, about four fifths of them found once; the top ten carry around 10%. Material: peripheral blood. The source is a middle-aged woman with COVID-19, enrolled during active disease.

This rearrangement joins TRBV19 to TRBJ2-1; D possibly corresponds to TRBD2 (5 bases). CDR1 is LNHDA and CDR2 is SQIVND in the germline V gene (reference sequence). CDR3 length: 15 amino acids. Trimming shortened V by 5 bases and J by 2 bases, and 13 bases separated the two germline ends. CDR3 DNA: TGTGCCAGTAGTGGGAGTTCTGCGGCCTACAATGAGCAGTTCTTC. This gives the protein CASSGSSAAYNEQFF.

V gene TRBV5-1 combines with J gene TRBJ2-7; 8 nucleotides match TRBD1. The CDR3 loop spans 15 amino acids. Germline CDR1 is SGHRS and CDR2 is YFSETQ. V shed 6 bases and J 5 bases; nucleotides not matched to a gene: 13. As DNA, the CDR3 is TGCGCCAGCACCCAAGGACAGGGCAGAATCCACGAGCAGTACTTC. It yields the protein CASTQGQGRIHEQYF.

The chain has TRBV10-2 and TRBJ1-4; a weak D match, TRBD1 (6 bases). Per the germline V gene, CDR1 is WSHSY and CDR2 is SAAADI. The V end lost 3 bases, the J end lost 3 bases, and 11 bases lay between the germline ends. CDR3 length: 15 amino acids. This CDR3 reads CASSDTGRANEKLFF. The CDR3 coding sequence is TGCGCCAGCAGTGATACAGGGAGGGCTAATGAAAAACTGTTTTTT.

The chain employs TRBV9 and TRBJ2-2, with D possibly matching TRBD1 (6 bases). The CDR3 runs 15 residues. From germline, CDR1 is SGDLS and CDR2 YYNGEE. The V and J ends lost 4 bases and 5 bases respectively, with 15 bases between them. CDR3 nucleotides: TGTGCCAGCAGCTCAACAGGGATGGGAACCGGGGAGCTGTTTTTT. Amino acids: CASSSTGMGTGELFF.

CDR3 residues: CASSRIKAGGPNEQFF. The CDR3 bases are TGTGCCAGCAGCCGGATCAAAGCGGGGGGGCCAAATGAGCAGTTCTTC. The V call is TRBV11-2, the J call TRBJ2-1; 10 nucleotides match TRBD2. CDR1 is SGHAT and CDR2 is FQNNGV in the germline V gene. The CDR3 is 16 residues long. Trimming removed 5 bases from V and 7 bases from J; junction bases left unmatched: 11.

The rearrangement links TRBV7-9 to TRBJ1-1; TRBD1 agrees at 7 bases. This CDR3 contains 17 residues. V lost 5 bases, J lost 2 bases, and 14 bases stayed unmatched. CDR1 and CDR2 (germline): SEHNR, FQNEAQ (reference sequence). The CDR3 sequence: CASSTRDSGGPNTEAFF. CDR3 nucleotides: TGTGCCAGCAGCACACGGGACAGTGGGGGCCCTAACACTGAAGCTTTCTTT.

V is TRBV18 and J is TRBJ2-7, with 8 bases that match TRBD1. Germline V gene sequence: CDR1 KGHSH, CDR2 LQKENI. The CDR3 loop spans 12 amino acids. Trimming at V came to 6 bases and at J to 7 bases, leaving 5 bases not matched to a gene. This CDR3 is CASSSDREEQYV. CDR3 sequence (DNA): TGTGCCAGCTCTTCGGACAGGGAAGAGCAGTACGTC.

This chain connects TRBV5-6 to TRBJ2-4, with 7 bases matching TRBD1. Per the germline V gene, CDR1 is SGHDT and CDR2 is YYEEEE. Unmatched junction bases numbered 13, after V lost 3 bases and J lost 7 bases. CDR3 length equals 16 residues. Here the CDR3 reads CASSSVTGLRGNIQYF. The CDR3 coding sequence is TGTGCCAGCAGCTCGGTGACAGGGCTTAGGGGTAACATTCAGTACTTC.

The chain is built from TRBV18 and TRBJ1-5; D gene ambiguous. Germline CDR1 KGHSH, CDR2 LQKENI. This CDR3 contains 13 residues. Trimming cost V 5 bases and J 6 bases, with 11 bases left between them. CDR3 DNA sequence: TGTGCCAGCTCAAAGTCGCGAGTTCAGCCCCAGCATTTT. Its translation: CASSKSRVQPQHF.

Comments on this clone: A junction boundary mismatches the germline segment, possibly from a read error. The V and J genes are TRBV5-1 and TRBJ1-1; 9 nucleotides line up with TRBD1. The CDR3 is made up of 15 amino acids. Per the germline V gene, CDR1 is SGHRS and CDR2 is YFSETQ. The CDR3 loop is CASSLDRGGLTEAFF. CDR3 nucleotides: TGCGCCAGCAGTTTGGACAGGGGCGGTTTGACTGAAGCTTTCTTT.

The chain employs TRBV5-1 and TRBJ1-4; 9 nucleotides align to TRBD1. CDR1 is SGHRS and CDR2 is YFSETQ in the germline V gene. CDR3 length: 18 amino acids. The V segment lost 4 bases and the J segment 7 bases; nucleotides outside the gene matches: 17. The chain's CDR3 is CASSIYRRDRARSEKLFF. The CDR3 DNA reads as TGCGCCAGCAGCATTTATCGCCGGGACAGGGCACGATCTGAAAAACTGTTTTTT.

The chain combines TRBV10-1 with TRBJ2-3, with a possible D match to TRBD2 (7 bases). V dropped 5 bases and J dropped 5 bases, with 11 bases sitting between them. Germline V CDR1 and CDR2: WNHNN, SYGVQD (reference sequence). The CDR3 runs 13 residues. This CDR3 reads CASSRGAGDTQYF. The CDR3 region has the DNA TGCGCCAGCAGTCGGGGGGCCGGAGATACGCAGTATTTT.

The J gene is TRBJ2-7, the V gene TRBV3-1 (or the pseudogene TRBV3-2); 8 bases map to TRBD1. The germline V gene encodes CDR1 LGHDT and CDR2 YNNKEL (reference sequence). The CDR3 has 14 residues. Trimming took 4 bases from V and 3 from J; bases not matched to a gene: 5. The CDR3 nucleotides are TGTGCCAGCAGCCGAGGACAGGGAGGCTACGAGCAGTACGTC. Translating gives CASSRGQGGYEQYV.

CDR3: CASSTPGDFTNTEAFF. CDR3 sequence (DNA): TGCGCCAGCAGCACCCCCGGAGACTTCACGAACACTGAAGCTTTCTTT. The rearrangement uses TRBV5-1 and TRBJ1-1, with D uncertain. The CDR3 has 16 residues. Per germline, CDR1 SGHRS and CDR2 YFSETQ. V dropped 4 bases and J dropped 1 base, with 17 bases sitting between them.

The chain has TRBV7-3 and TRBJ2-2; D is perhaps TRBD2 (6 bases). The V end was cut by 6 bases, the J end by 6 bases, with 17 bases between. The CDR3 extends over 15 amino acids. CDR1 and CDR2 from the germline V gene are SGHTA and FQGTGA. The CDR3 DNA follows: TGTGCCAGCAGAAGAGACGGGGGAACTGCCGGGGAGCTGTTTTTT. Protein sequence: CASRRDGGTAGELFF.

This clone came up once. V is TRBV27 and J is TRBJ1-1, with D perhaps TRBD1 (5 bases). This CDR3 has 15 amino acids. CDR1 and CDR2 from the germline V gene are MNHEY and SMNVEV (reference sequence). V was pared by 6 bases and J by 3 bases, with 17 bases between. CDR3 residues: CASRQYTGGDTEAFF. For the CDR3, the DNA is TGTGCCAGCAGACAATATACCGGAGGGGACACTGAAGCTTTCTTT.

This chain links TRBV4-1 with TRBJ1-2; perhaps TRBD1 as D (6 bases). The germline CDR1 and CDR2 sequences are MGHRA and YSYEKL. The CDR3 sequence is 16 residues long. V dropped 0 bases and J dropped 5 bases, with 16 bases sitting between them. The CDR3 loop reads CASSQDLGQLWYGYTF. The CDR3 bases are TGCGCCAGCAGCCAAGATCTAGGACAGCTATGGTATGGCTACACCTTC.

V usage is TRBV6-2 or TRBV6-3 and J usage is TRBJ2-1; possible D gene TRBD2, 5 bases. In germline, CDR1 is MNHEY, CDR2 SVGEGT. The CDR3 is made up of 16 amino acids. Between the trimmed V and J ends, which lost 4 bases and 0 bases, there was a span of 13 bases. The CDR3 DNA reads as TGTGCCAGCAGTTCCATAGAGCGGAGCTCCTACAATGAGCAGTTCTTC. As protein: CASSSIERSSYNEQFF.

This clone was recorded at least ten times. The chain couples TRBV7-3 to TRBJ2-2; a weak D match, TRBD2 (5 bases). The germline V gene has CDR1 SGHTA and CDR2 FQGTGA. The CDR3 loop spans 14 amino acids. The V end lost 5 bases, the J end lost 1 base, and 8 bases lay between the germline ends. The CDR3 sequence is CASSPRENTGELFF. CDR3 nucleotide sequence: TGTGCCAGCAGCCCCCGGGAGAACACCGGGGAGCTGTTTTTT.

Here the CDR3 reads CACSFGTSGSNEQFF. Written as DNA, the CDR3 is TGTGCCTGCTCGTTCGGGACTAGCGGGAGCAACGAGCAGTTCTTC. The chain links TRBV19 to TRBJ2-1; 14 positions match TRBD2. The CDR3 length is 15 residues. Trimming took 11 bases from V and 10 from J; bases not matched to a gene: 13. In germline, CDR1 is LNHDA, CDR2 SQIVND (reference sequence). Full variable domain (outside the CDR3, taken from reference TRBV19 and TRBJ2-1): DGGITQSPKYLFRKEGQNVTLSCEQNLNHDAMYWYRQDPGQGLRLIYYSQIVNDFQKGDIAEGYSVSREKKESFPLTVTSAQKNPTAFYLCACSFGTSGSNEQFFGPGTRLTVL.

This clone was picked up one time. The chain recombines TRBV3-1 (or the pseudogene TRBV3-2) with TRBJ2-5; D call uncertain. CDR1 is LGHDT, CDR2 YNNKEL, per germline (reference sequence). This CDR3 has 13 residues. Trimming cost V 6 bases and J 7 bases, with 15 bases left between them. CDR3 loop: CASSNRVLGTQYF. The CDR3 region has the DNA TGTGCCAGCAGTAACCGGGTTCTGGGGACCCAGTACTTC.

The chain couples TRBV11-2 to TRBJ2-5, with 7 bases lining up with TRBD2. CDR3 length: 13 residues. Germline CDR1 and CDR2: SGHAT and FQNNGV. V lost 0 bases, J lost 13 bases, and 8 bases stayed unmatched. The CDR3 reads CASSLDWGGVLYF. DNA for the CDR3: TGTGCCAGCAGCTTAGACTGGGGGGGGGTTTTGTACTTC.

The chain combines TRBV29-1 with TRBJ2-2; unclear D gene. Deletions cut 4 bases from V and 2 bases from J, with 8 bases between. Per germline, CDR1 SQVTM and CDR2 ANQGSEA. This CDR3 contains 13 residues. The CDR3 spells CSVAQTNTGELFF. The CDR3 DNA reads TGCAGCGTTGCCCAGACAAACACCGGGGAGCTGTTTTTT.

This rearrangement joins TRBV19 to TRBJ2-1; TRBD2 matches at 9 bases. The J segment lost 7 bases and the V segment lost 4 bases, leaving 8 bases of the junction unmatched. The CDR3 loop spans 15 amino acids. In germline, CDR1 is LNHDA, CDR2 SQIVND (reference sequence). The CDR3 protein is CASSNSGSRRNEQFF. In nucleotides, the CDR3 is TGTGCCAGTAGTAATAGCGGGAGCAGAAGGAATGAGCAGTTCTTC.

The chain combines TRBV27 with TRBJ1-2, with TRBD1 identical over 10 bases. Trimming at V came to 5 bases and at J to 8 bases, leaving 11 bases not matched to a gene. In germline, CDR1 is MNHEY, CDR2 SMNVEV (reference sequence). The CDR3 extends over 15 amino acids. Here the CDR3 DNA reads TGTGCCAGCAGTCCGAAAGGACAGGGGGGACCCGGCTACACCTTC. Residues: CASSPKGQGGPGYTF.